This TCR beta chain was recovered during a study of regulatory T cells in long-lasting Graves disease. Study context: By definition, persistent Graves' disease involved antithyroid drugs for over 5 years alongside positive TSH receptor antibodies. The study's findings and limits: Relative to new patients (roughly 980), persistent patients exhibited greater sharing of public clonotypes (around 2,500). Persistent disease was associated with favored TRBV28 usage and with favored use of TRBJ1-2 and TRBJ2-5.

Germline loops: CDR1 WSHSY, CDR2 SAAADI. The length of the CDR3 is 11 residues. With 10 bases removed from V and 5 bases from J, the gap between germline ends came to 12 bases. Arm-PCR with iRepertoire HTBI primers amplified the CDR3 regions for these TCR beta libraries. A single record per CDR3 protein comes from TCRdb applying MiXCR to the multiplex PCR reads. The sample consists of approximately 350,000 distinct CDR3 sequences, roughly 24% of them appearing once. Time point of the sample: persistent/refractory GD, antithyroid drugs over 5 years with positive TRAb. Scientists built the TCR library using RNA that was extracted from PBMCs. Ten or more counts support this clonotype. The antigen remains unidentified.

The sample in question was peripheral blood mononuclear cells (PBMCs), obtained when the disease was refractory, from a patient treated with antithyroid drugs. The chain joins TRBV10-2 to TRBJ2-7; D possibly uses TRBD1 or TRBD2 (5 bases each). The receptor's source is a woman aged 40-49 years with Graves disease. CDR3 bases: TGCGCCATCCCGGGACCAGACGAGCAGTACTTC. Translated: CAIPGPDEQYF.